These T cell receptor beta chains were read from a single sample in a study of blood T cell repertoires in COVID-19. Profiled with immunoSEQ multiplex PCR; TCRdb holds only in-frame clones, not every one. The data contain approximately 400,000 clones, approximately 90% of them singletons. The source material was PBMCs or T cells enriched from blood (not recorded which). These receptors were taken from a woman aged 18 to 35 who had recovered from COVID-19. CDR3s include the opening cysteine and the closing phenylalanine or tryptophan. Each record gives: clone size, V gene, D gene, J gene, CDR3 DNA, CDR3 protein. D genes are given only for firm matches. Some rows mark clone size as missing; the rest say once, few, many or name a class of expanded clone.

>-|TRBV6-1|-|TRBJ1-5
TGTGCCAGCAGTGATGGGAGTCAGCCCCAGCATTTT
CASSDGSQPQHF
>-|TRBV18|TRBD1|TRBJ1-6
TGTGCCAGCTCACCCCGGGACAGGAATTCACCCCTCCACTTT
CASSPRDRNSPLHF
>-|TRBV9|-|TRBJ1-1
TGTGCCAGCAGCGTAGGGGGCGGGGCAGGGGAAGCTTTCTTT
CASSVGGGAGEAFF
>-|TRBV19|TRBD1|TRBJ1-2
TGTGCCAGTAGTATGACCCCCAGGGGGGTCGGCGACTATGGCTACACCTTC
CASSMTPRGVGDYGYTF
>-|TRBV7-3|-|TRBJ2-5
TGTGCCAGCAGCTTAAGGGGGGTCAAAGAGACCCAGTACTTC
CASSLRGVKETQYF
>once|TRBV30|-|TRBJ1-5
TGTGCCTGGAGCTTACCGCTCAGGGATCAGCCCCAGCATTTT
CAWSLPLRDQPQHF
>once|TRBV12-5|TRBD1|TRBJ2-7
TGTGCTAGTGGTTTGGTTCTGACAGGGTCGGTCGACGAGCAGTACTTC
CASGLVLTGSVDEQYF
>-|TRBV5-6|TRBD2|TRBJ2-5
TGTGCCAGCAGCTTGTACCGGGGGGGACAAGAGACCCAGTACTTC
CASSLYRGGQETQYF
>-|TRBV27|-|TRBJ2-7
TGTGCCAGCAGTTTTGGAGGGTCCCCCGAGCAGTACTTC
CASSFGGSPEQYF
>-|TRBV19|TRBD2|TRBJ2-1
TGTGCCAGTAGTATGTTCCACGCGGGGGTAACCTACAATGAGCAGTTCTTC
CASSMFHAGVTYNEQFF
>-|TRBV3-1/TRBV3-2|-|TRBJ2-5
TGTGCCAGCAGCCAAGATGTCAGCCAAGAGACCCAGTACTTC
CASSQDVSQETQYF
>-|TRBV7-9|-|TRBJ2-5
TGTGCCAGCAGTCACACCCCAGGGGGGAGAGAACAAGAGACCCAGTACTTC
CASSHTPGGREQETQYF
>few|TRBV18|-|TRBJ1-6
TGTGCCAGCTCACCACTGAGCTCTCGAAATTCACCCCTCCACTTT
CASSPLSSRNSPLHF
>-|TRBV7-2|TRBD2|TRBJ2-5
TGTGCCAGCAGCTCACTAGCGCCCCAAGAGACCCAGTACTTC
CASSSLAPQETQYF
>-|TRBV6-4|-|TRBJ2-3
TGTGCCAGCAGTGGTTACAAAGACACAGATACGCAGTATTTT
CASSGYKDTDTQYF
>-|TRBV10-2|TRBD2|TRBJ2-7
TGCGCCAGCAGTGATGGGCGGGGGGCTCCTTACGAGCAGTACTTC
CASSDGRGAPYEQYF
>-|TRBV27|TRBD1|TRBJ1-1
TGTGCCAGCAGTTTGCCGGGACAGGGGCGAAACACTGAAGCTTTCTTT
CASSLPGQGRNTEAFF
>-|TRBV4-1|TRBD2|TRBJ2-3
TGCGCCAGCAGCTCCCGGACTAGCGGGGCCACAGATACGCAGTATTTT
CASSSRTSGATDTQYF
>-|TRBV3-1/TRBV3-2|-|TRBJ2-7
TGTGCCAGCAGCCCTACAGTCCGGTTCCCCAGCTCCTACGAGCAGTACTTC
CASSPTVRFPSSYEQYF
>-|TRBV18|-|TRBJ1-6
TGTGCCAGCTCACCACAACAGGCCCTATTCTCCTATAATTCACCCCTCCACTTT
CASSPQQALFSYNSPLHF
>-|TRBV18|-|TRBJ1-2
TGTGCCAGCTCACCAAACGGGGACTATGGCTACACCTTC
CASSPNGDYGYTF
>-|TRBV7-9|TRBD2|TRBJ2-1
TGTGCCAGCAGCTTAGCGAGGGCGGGGGGGCCGAAAGATGAGCAGTTCTTC
CASSLARAGGPKDEQFF
>few|TRBV7-8|-|TRBJ1-2
TGTGCCAGCAGCTCGTGGGGCCGCCGAGGCTACACCTTC
CASSSWGRRGYTF
>-|TRBV19|-|TRBJ1-5
TGTGCCAGTAGGGACAAGGGGAGCAATCAGCCCCAGCATTTT
CASRDKGSNQPQHF
>-|TRBV9|-|TRBJ1-2
TGTGCCAGCAGCGCATCAGGAGCGGGGGGGAATGGCTACACCTTC
CASSASGAGGNGYTF
>-|TRBV7-9|TRBD2|TRBJ2-5
TGTGCCAGCAGCCCACGGACTAGCGGGGGGGCGGGAGAGACCCAGTACTTC
CASSPRTSGGAGETQYF
>-|TRBV29-1|TRBD2|TRBJ2-1
TGCAGCGTTCCTAGCGGGGGACCCATGGGGCAGTTCTTC
CSVPSGGPMGQFF
>-|TRBV7-2|-|TRBJ2-1
TGTGCCAGCAGCTTGGCGTGGTACAGCTCCTACAATGAGCAGTTCTTC
CASSLAWYSSYNEQFF
>-|TRBV2|-|TRBJ1-2
TGTGCCGGACAGAGAAGCTACTATGGCTACACCTTC
CAGQRSYYGYTF
>-|TRBV7-3|TRBD1|TRBJ1-1
TGTGCCAGCAGCCGGAGCGGGACAGGGGTTGAAGCTTTCTTT
CASSRSGTGVEAFF
>-|TRBV11-2|-|TRBJ2-3
TGTGCCAGCAGCCCCGTGGCGGGATACCATACGCAGTATTTT
CASSPVAGYHTQYF
>-|TRBV18|-|TRBJ2-2
TGTGCCAGCTCACCTCGTGGACAGTCGAACACCGGGGAGCTGTTTTTT
CASSPRGQSNTGELFF
>once|TRBV7-9|-|TRBJ1-1
TGTGCCAGCAGCTTATATGGTCTGAGTTTGGACACTGAAGCTTTCTTT
CASSLYGLSLDTEAFF
>few|TRBV2|TRBD1|TRBJ1-2
TGTGCCAGCAGTGAACTCGACAGGGTCTATGGCTACACCTTC
CASSELDRVYGYTF
>-|TRBV6-5|-|TRBJ1-2
TGTGCCAGCACTACATGGAGGCGGGCTAACTATGGCTACACCTTC
CASTTWRRANYGYTF
>-|TRBV7-9|-|TRBJ2-5
TGTGCCAGCAGCTTGGCCCAAGAGACCCAGTACTTC
CASSLAQETQYF
>-|TRBV5-1|-|TRBJ2-7
TGCGCCAGCAGCTTATCACAGTTCTACGAGCAGTACTTC
CASSLSQFYEQYF
>few|TRBV4-3|-|TRBJ2-1
TGCGCCAGCAGCCAAGATCAGGTAGAGCAGTTCTTC
CASSQDQVEQFF
>-|TRBV6-2/TRBV6-3|TRBD2|TRBJ2-1
TGTGCCAGCAGTTACCCTAGCGGGGGGGCCCACAATGAGCAGTTCTTC
CASSYPSGGAHNEQFF
>-|TRBV27|-|TRBJ1-4
TGTGCCAGCAGTCTACAGGGTTTGAGTGAAAAACTGTTTTTT
CASSLQGLSEKLFF
>-|TRBV3-1/TRBV3-2|-|TRBJ1-1
TGTGCCAGCAGCGGAGGGACTAGGACGAACACTGAAGCTTTCTTT
CASSGGTRTNTEAFF
>-|TRBV19|-|TRBJ1-1
TGTGCCAGTAGTATAGATTGGGGGGGATACACTGAAGCTTTCTTT
CASSIDWGGYTEAFF
>-|TRBV27|-|TRBJ1-3
TGTGCCAGCAGTTTATTAGCAGACCGGAGTTCGTCCATATATTTT
CASSLLADRSSSIYF
>-|TRBV6-5|-|TRBJ1-6
TGTGCCACCGGGGTGGATTCACCCCTCCACTTT
CATGVDSPLHF
>-|TRBV28|TRBD1|TRBJ2-7
TGTGCCAGCAGTTTGGCACCCCGACAGGGGGGAATCTACGAGCAGTACTTC
CASSLAPRQGGIYEQYF
>-|TRBV7-3|TRBD1|TRBJ1-2
TGTGCCAGCAGCTCCTCGGGACAGGGTGGCTACACCTTC
CASSSSGQGGYTF
>-|TRBV6-5|TRBD1|TRBJ2-3
TGTGCCAGCAGTTACCACGGGACAGGGAACACAGATACGCAGTATTTT
CASSYHGTGNTDTQYF
>once|TRBV7-2|-|TRBJ1-2
TGTGCCAGCAGCTTGCAGGACAGCCACCCGGGCTATGGCTACACCTTC
CASSLQDSHPGYGYTF
>-|TRBV5-1|-|TRBJ2-3
TGCGCCAGCAGCTTGCAGGACAGCAGGATAGATACGCAGTATTTT
CASSLQDSRIDTQYF
>-|TRBV10-1|TRBD2|TRBJ2-7
TGCGCCAGCAGTTGGGGGGGACCTCCCTACGAGCAGTACTTC
CASSWGGPPYEQYF
>-|TRBV12-3/TRBV12-4|-|TRBJ1-2
TGTGCCAGCAGTTTGCACACTAACTATGGCTACACCTTC
CASSLHTNYGYTF
>-|TRBV5-1|-|TRBJ2-1
TGCGCCAGCAGCCCCGCCCGGAGTTACAATGAGCAGTTCTTC
CASSPARSYNEQFF
>-|TRBV5-1|TRBD1|TRBJ1-1
TGCGCCAGCAGCTTTGACAGGGGGAAGACTGAAGCTTTCTTT
CASSFDRGKTEAFF
>-|TRBV7-3|-|TRBJ1-5
TGTGCCAGCAGCTTTGGACTCGAAAATCAGCCCCAGCATTTT
CASSFGLENQPQHF
>once|TRBV2|-|TRBJ1-1
TGTGCCAGCAGTTCGGGACACCCAACATTCGCTGAAGCTTTCTTT
CASSSGHPTFAEAFF